This T cell receptor (beta chain) was documented in a study of HIV-infected patients and healthy controls. TCRdb re-called the 5' RACE reads with MiXCR, one entry per CDR3 protein. The data hold about 70,000 distinct CDR3 sequences, with roughly a sixth observed a single time. This clonotype was counted between two and nine times. Looked up from germline, CDR1 is MNHEY and CDR2 is SVGEGT. This CDR3 has 14 residues. V was pared by 0 bases and J by 4 bases, with 9 bases between. The sample consisted of CD4+ T cells from blood. This sequence originates from a human donor in good health. The chain combines TRBV6-2 or TRBV6-3 with TRBJ1-2, with D unclear. The CDR3 DNA reads as TGTGCCAGCAGTTACTCGGCACCAGCCTATGGCTACACCTTC. Its protein product is CASSYSAPAYGYTF.